The rows below give T cell receptor beta chains drawn from one sample of a study of blood T cell repertoires in COVID-19. Only in-frame clones appear in the TCRdb table, and some are missing; sequencing was by immunoSEQ multiplex PCR. The profile covers about 69,000 clones, with approximately 89% appearing a single time and 4.8% taken by the ten largest. The sample comprised peripheral blood. The receptors stem from a woman aged 55 to 70 with active COVID-19. The CDR3 runs from the conserved cysteine through the conserved F or W. The order of the fields is CDR3 protein, CDR3 DNA, V gene, clone size, J gene, D gene. A D gene is named only where the DNA matches it firmly. Rows may omit the clone size; those that give it use once, few, many or a size class.

CASSQLWSSGSFEQYF	TGCGCCAGCAGCCAACTATGGTCGAGCGGGAGCTTCGAGCAGTACTTC	TRBV4-1	NA	TRBJ2-7	TRBD2
CASSSPPKTQYF	TGTGCCAGCAGTAGCCCCCCAAAGACCCAGTACTTC	TRBV12-3/TRBV12-4	few	TRBJ2-5	NA
CASLSAAGGIDTQYF	TGTGCCAGCCTATCAGCGGCAGGGGGCATAGATACGCAGTATTTT	TRBV28	NA	TRBJ2-3	TRBD1
CASSWTSGTPYEQFF	TGCGCCAGCAGCTGGACTAGCGGGACGCCCTACGAGCAGTTCTTC	TRBV5-1	NA	TRBJ2-1	TRBD2
CASSLDEAVGQYF	TGTGCCAGCAGTTTGGATGAGGCGGTCGGGCAGTACTTC	TRBV12-3/TRBV12-4	once	TRBJ2-7	NA
CASSEGASGSGNIQYF	TGTGCCAGCAGTGAAGGGGCTAGCGGGAGTGGAAACATTCAGTACTTC	TRBV6-1	once	TRBJ2-4	TRBD2
CSASFGGNQPQHF	TGCAGTGCTAGTTTCGGTGGCAATCAGCCCCAGCATTTT	TRBV20-1	NA	TRBJ1-5	NA
CASSGQAGAEQYF	TGCGCCAGCAGCGGCCAAGCGGGAGCTGAGCAGTACTTC	TRBV10-2	NA	TRBJ2-7	TRBD2
CAISEDGTEEAFF	TGTGCCATCAGTGAGGATGGGACAGAGGAAGCTTTCTTT	TRBV10-3	NA	TRBJ1-1	TRBD1
CASSGRDRPAGSYNEQFF	TGTGCCAGCAGTGGCCGGGACAGGCCAGCTGGGTCCTACAATGAGCAGTTCTTC	TRBV6-1	NA	TRBJ2-1	TRBD1
CASPPRLAPSYNEQFF	TGTGCCAGCCCTCCTAGGCTAGCGCCATCCTACAATGAGCAGTTCTTC	TRBV28	NA	TRBJ2-1	NA
CASSLWGGPRSYNEQFF	TGTGCCAGCAGCTTATGGGGCGGCCCACGCTCCTACAATGAGCAGTTCTTC	TRBV7-2	NA	TRBJ2-1	NA
CASSLDPRQPQHF	TGTGCCAGCAGCTTAGATCCTAGACAGCCCCAGCATTTT	TRBV11-2	once	TRBJ1-5	NA
CASPLRVMQEETQYF	TGCGCCAGCCCCCTCCGAGTCATGCAAGAAGAGACCCAGTACTTC	TRBV10-1	few	TRBJ2-5	NA
CASLTGETQYF	TGTGCCAGCCTGACAGGGGAGACGCAGTATTTT	TRBV2	NA	TRBJ2-3	TRBD1
CASRSSGRQETQYF	TGTGCCAGCAGGTCTAGCGGGAGGCAAGAGACCCAGTACTTC	TRBV6-5	few	TRBJ2-5	TRBD2
CASSEGGSPLHF	TGTGCCAGCAGTGAGGGGGGATCACCCCTCCACTTT	TRBV6-1	once	TRBJ1-6	NA
CASSLDSTGGIRAFF	TGTGCCAGCAGCCTCGACTCGACAGGGGGAATCCGGGCTTTCTTT	TRBV7-2	NA	TRBJ1-1	TRBD1
CAWSVRLAGGQVRVKPHEQYF	TGTGCCTGGAGTGTACGGCTAGCGGGAGGGCAGGTGCGTGTCAAGCCTCACGAGCAGTACTTC	TRBV30	NA	TRBJ2-7	TRBD2
CASSPGGPNANTEAFF	TGTGCCAGCAGTCCAGGGGGTCCCAATGCGAACACTGAAGCTTTCTTT	TRBV5-6	NA	TRBJ1-1	TRBD1
CASYDRVDQPQHF	TGTGCCAGCTATGACAGGGTCGATCAGCCCCAGCATTTT	TRBV28	few	TRBJ1-5	TRBD1
CASRSVTGELFF	TGTGCCAGCAGATCAGTAACCGGGGAGCTGTTTTTT	TRBV6-5	few	TRBJ2-2	NA
CASSDPQTGNYGYTF	TGTGCCAGCAGTGACCCCCAGACGGGAAACTATGGCTACACCTTC	TRBV6-4	NA	TRBJ1-2	NA
CASSVGLQTPTDTQYF	TGTGCCAGCAGCGTAGGTTTACAAACCCCCACAGATACGCAGTATTTT	TRBV9	NA	TRBJ2-3	NA
CASSQKIAGGSEQYF	TGTGCCAGCAGTCAAAAGATAGCGGGAGGATCCGAGCAGTACTTC	TRBV6-2/TRBV6-3	NA	TRBJ2-7	TRBD2
CASSTPQNTQYF	TGTGCCAGCAGCACCCCGCAGAATACGCAGTATTTT	TRBV7-9	NA	TRBJ2-3	NA
CASESSDQPQHF	TGTGCCAGCGAGAGTTCCGATCAGCCCCAGCATTTT	TRBV28	NA	TRBJ1-5	NA
CASSPIFHGNQPQHF	TGTGCCAGCAGTCCTATATTCCACGGGAATCAGCCCCAGCATTTT	TRBV28	NA	TRBJ1-5	NA
CASSRGQLNEKLFF	TGTGCCAGCAGCCGGGGACAGCTAAATGAAAAACTGTTTTTT	TRBV11-2	NA	TRBJ1-4	TRBD1
CASRPDRGGANVLTF	TGTGCCAGCAGGCCCGACAGGGGGGGGGCCAACGTCCTGACTTTC	TRBV2	NA	TRBJ2-6	TRBD1
CASSPGQGEKLFF	TGCGCCAGCAGTCCCGGACAGGGTGAAAAACTGTTTTTT	TRBV5-1	NA	TRBJ1-4	TRBD1
CASSYQGPSPLHF	TGTGCCAGTAGTTATCAGGGTCCCTCACCCCTCCACTTT	TRBV19	few	TRBJ1-6	NA
CASRGTDLNTEAFF	TGTGCCAGCAGGGGGACAGACTTGAACACTGAAGCTTTCTTT	TRBV6-5	NA	TRBJ1-1	TRBD1
CASSPGGGHNEQFF	TGTGCCAGCAGCCCGGGGGGGGGCCACAATGAGCAGTTCTTC	TRBV6-7	NA	TRBJ2-1	TRBD2
CASSALLAGDNEQFF	TGTGCCAGCAGTGCCCTACTAGCGGGAGACAATGAGCAGTTCTTC	TRBV2	NA	TRBJ2-1	TRBD2